This entry concerns a single TCR beta chain. The antigen is unknown. This sample was taken from a study of cytomegalovirus exposure and HLA in healthy donors. Findings and limits, study-wide: An analysis that was carried out later associated approximately 15,000 TCR beta sequences with HLA alleles at 0.05 false discovery rate. Judged likely to be a sequencing artifact was a cluster of highly shared sequence variants. The authors later found HLA-associated TCR beta chains more clonally expanded than equally common others.

CDR3 length: 15 residues. CDR1 MNHEY and CDR2 SVGAGI come from the germline V gene. V lost 2 bases and J 6 bases, leaving 16 bases between the germline ends. The PCR had 60 Vbeta and 13 Jbeta primers. Sequencing was performed with immunoSEQ multiplex PCR; in TCRdb, only in-frame clones are kept and a portion is missing. Its table lists about 170,000 clones. The chain couples TRBV6-5 to TRBJ1-2; TRBD1 might be the D (6 bases). The sequenced sample was PBMCs. The clonotype originates from a woman aged 60-75 years in good health and CMV-seronegative. The CDR3 loop is CASSYIGLGGDGYTF. As DNA, the CDR3 is TGTGCCAGCAGTTACATTGGGCTAGGGGGAGATGGCTACACCTTC.